This TCR beta chain was captured by sequencing in a study of T cell responses to AZD1222 COVID-19 vaccine. Notes on the study in general: Repertoire sampling was restricted to post-peak T cell response timepoints.

Of note for this clone: The antigen is not known.

Sequencing used immunoSEQ multiplex PCR; TCRdb keeps in-frame clones, though not all of them. The sample lists under 150,000 clones; 70% to 85% were seen once. The CDR3 runs to 16 residues. V was trimmed by 3 bases and J by 2 bases, leaving 15 bases between them. Germline values: CDR1 SGHVS, CDR2 FQNEAQ. The sample consisted of peripheral blood, taken 28 days after the second AZD1222 dose. V usage is TRBV7-8 and J usage is TRBJ2-3, with D maybe TRBD2 (5 bases). The receptor was derived from an adult who received the AZD1222 COVID-19 vaccine. Here the CDR3 reads CASSFNWAGLTDTQYF. In nucleotides, the CDR3 is TGTGCCAGCAGCTTTAATTGGGCGGGCCTCACAGATACGCAGTATTTT.